This T cell receptor (beta chain) is drawn from a study of T-cell reconstitution after alpha-beta-depleted transplantation in children. Preparation of the TCRbeta library used unique molecular identifiers. Using its own MiXCR run on the PCR reads, TCRdb lists one record per CDR3 protein. This sample has more than 200,000 distinct CDR3 sequences; around 8.4% occur once, and the top ten carry roughly 36%. The CDR3 spans 17 residues. CDR1 and CDR2 (germline): ENHRY, SYGVKD. With V trimmed by 11 bases and J by 2 bases, 20 bases remained unmatched. This clonotype has ten or more counts. Antigen: not known. Study-level points and caveats: Surviving recipient cells, namely T cells and thymic progenitors, were the source of high day-60 TCRbeta diversity in some patients. Hyperexpanded clones declined; after one year, newly produced T cells mostly supplied diversity. Reportedly, alpha-beta T cells present about two months post-transplant originated from several hundred expanded clones of graft origin.

This TCR came from a male patient aged 2-9 years who had a stem cell transplant for acute myeloid leukemia, so the T cells may come from the graft donor. This sample comprised PBMCs, mostly from graft donor cells, obtained 360 days after TCRalphabeta/CD19-depleted stem cell transplant. This chain connects TRBV10-3 to TRBJ2-5, with TRBD1 matching over 7 bases. The CDR3 region has the DNA TGTGCCGTCTGGCCGGGACAGCTAGACATTGGGCAAGAGACCCAGTACTTC. It codes for CAVWPGQLDIGQETQYF.